This passage covers 25 T cell receptor beta chains from one sample sequenced in a study of T cells in Graves' hyperthyroidism and ophthalmopathy. RNA transcripts yielded amplified TCR beta CDR3 regions. The HTBI primer set was used in a first-round RT-PCR of the TCR CDR3. TCRdb reanalysed the multiplex PCR reads using MiXCR and keeps one entry per CDR3 protein. The profile shows around 660,000 distinct CDR3 sequences, 45% of them singletons. The sequenced sample consisted of peripheral blood or thyroid tissue (not recorded which). The receptors come from an adult man with Graves' disease, either hyperthyroidism or ophthalmopathy (not recorded which).

This clonotype was counted at least ten times. V is TRBV29-1 and J is TRBJ1-1; D not resolved. The CDR3 covers 13 residues. Germline V CDR1 and CDR2: SQVTM, ANQGSEA. Trimming pared 1 base from V and 0 bases from J, leaving 6 bases between. As DNA, the CDR3 is TGCAGCGTTGAAGCCGCCATGAACACTGAAGCTTTCTTT. Its translation is CSVEAAMNTEAFF.

The rearrangement uses TRBV29-1 and TRBJ2-5, with 7 bases fitting TRBD1. Losses at the gene ends were 7 bases for V and 3 bases for J; bases not matched to a gene: 11. Germline V gene lookup returns CDR1 SQVTM and CDR2 ANQGSEA. The CDR3 loop spans 14 amino acids. This CDR3 is CSANLDRAEETQYF. In nucleotides, the CDR3 is TGCAGCGCCAACTTAGACAGGGCGGAAGAGACCCAGTACTTC.

At least ten counts were recorded for this clonotype. The CDR3 DNA is TGTGCCACCAGTGAGAGCAATCAGCCCCAGCATTTT. Translated, it gives CATSESNQPQHF. The rearrangement joins TRBV24-1 to TRBJ1-5, with no clear D. Between the trimmed V and J ends, which lost 4 bases and 1 base, there was a span of 1 base. The length of the CDR3 is 12 residues. Germline assignment: CDR1 KGHDR and CDR2 SFDVKD.

The V call is TRBV10-3, the J call TRBJ1-1; D not certain. Germline CDR1 is ENHRY and CDR2 is SYGVKD. CDR3 length: 13 amino acids. The ends were cut back, 4 bases at V and 5 bases at J, with 11 bases in the middle. This chain's CDR3 is CAISGTGRTEAFF. The CDR3 DNA sequence: TGTGCCATCAGTGGGACCGGGCGGACTGAAGCTTTCTTT.

The chain carries TRBV7-2 and TRBJ2-3, with unresolved D. The CDR3 covers 15 residues. In germline, CDR1 is SGHTA, CDR2 FQGNSA. Trimming cost V 3 bases and J 1 base, with 11 bases left between them. The CDR3 nucleotides read TGTGCCAGCAGCTTGGACGGGCTGGGCACAGATACGCAGTATTTT. Translating it yields CASSLDGLGTDTQYF.

V is TRBV6-1 and J is TRBJ2-7; 12 bases agree with TRBD1. Trimming cost V 6 bases and J 4 bases; bases outside gene matches: 13. The CDR3 extends over 17 amino acids. Per germline, CDR1 MNHNS and CDR2 SASEGT. CDR3 in DNA: TGTGCCAGCAGCCAGCAGTCGGGACAGGGGGCTCTTTACGAGCAGTACTTC. It translates to CASSQQSGQGALYEQYF.

The chain uses TRBV5-1 and TRBJ1-6, with D perhaps TRBD1 (5 bases). Germline V gives CDR1 SGHRS, CDR2 YFSETQ. The CDR3 consists of 16 residues. The V gene lost 4 bases and the J gene lost 7 bases, with 18 bases spanning the gap. The CDR3: CASSPTGALGNSPLHF. CDR3 nucleotide sequence: TGCGCCAGCAGCCCAACAGGAGCCCTCGGGAATTCACCCCTCCACTTT. Based on the CDR3 plus reference TRBV5-1 and TRBJ1-6, the full variable domain is KAGVTQTPRYLIKTRGQQVTLSCSPISGHRSVSWYQQTPGQGLQFLFEYFSETQRNKGNFPGRFSGRQFSNSRSEMNVSTLELGDSALYLCASSPTGALGNSPLHFGNGTRLTVT.

This clonotype was seen a handful of times. At one of its ends the junction is not consistent with the germline gene, which may arise from a read error. The rearrangement links TRBV13 to TRBJ1-3, with D tentatively TRBD1 (5 bases). CDR1 is PRHDT, CDR2 FYEKMQ, per germline (reference sequence). The length of the CDR3 is 16 residues. CDR3 protein: CASSQVGRGTGNTIYF. The CDR3 bases are TGCGCCAGCAGCCAAGTCGGGCGGGGGACTGGAAACACCATATATTTT. The whole variable domain, filled in from reference TRBV13 and TRBJ1-3, reads AAGVIQSPRHLIKEKRETATLKCYPIPRHDTVYWYQQGPGQDPQFLISFYEKMQSDKGSIPDRFSAQQFSDYHSELNMSSLELGDSALYFCASSQVGRGTGNTIYFGEGSWLTVV.

This chain joins TRBV12-3 or TRBV12-4 and TRBJ1-4; the D is unclear. The CDR3 is 14 amino acids. Trimming shortened V by 5 bases and J by 14 bases, and 21 bases separated the two germline ends. The CDR3 here is CASSPPWTSGSLFF. The CDR3 DNA reads TGTGCCAGCAGTCCACCCTGGACTAGCGGGTCTCTGTTTTTT.

About this clonotype itself: One base away lies a much larger clone, so this may be a sequencing read error. The rearrangement uses TRBV7-2 and TRBJ1-1; TRBD1 agrees at 7 bases. The germline V gene encodes CDR1 SGHTA and CDR2 FQGNSA. CDR3 length: 11 amino acids. The CDR3 sequence is CANSRDSEAFF. CDR3 nucleotides: TGTGCCAACAGCCGGGACAGTGAAGCTTTCTTT.

The V and J genes are TRBV7-2 and TRBJ2-7; 8 bases map to TRBD2. The CDR3 is 17 residues long. Losses at the gene ends were 5 bases for V and 1 base for J; bases not matched to a gene: 13. Germline CDR1 SGHTA, CDR2 FQGNSA. The DNA for the CDR3 is TGTGCCAGCAGCCTCCGCGCCTCTAGCGGGCTTTCCTACGAGCAGTACTTC. It encodes CASSLRASSGLSYEQYF. Variable domain in full (rest from reference TRBV7-2 and TRBJ2-7): GAGVSQSPSNKVTEKGKDVELRCDPISGHTALYWYRQSLGQGLEFLIYFQGNSAPDKSGLPSDRFSAERTGGSVSTLTIQRTQQEDSAVYLCASSLRASSGLSYEQYFGPGTRLTVT.

This clonotype appeared many times. The chain employs TRBV19 and TRBJ1-5; D is unresolved. Germline V gene sequence: CDR1 LNHDA, CDR2 SQIVND (reference sequence). The CDR3 consists of 14 residues. V was clipped by 5 bases and J by 4 bases, with 12 bases between them. This CDR3 reads CASSLQAPNQPQHF. The CDR3 coding sequence is TGTGCCAGTAGTCTGCAGGCCCCAAATCAGCCCCAGCATTTT.

Only a few counts were recorded for this clonotype. V is TRBV9 and J is TRBJ1-3, with 7 bases lining up with TRBD1. Germline V lookup: CDR1 SGDLS, CDR2 YYNGEE. The CDR3 is made up of 15 amino acids. V lost 3 bases to trimming and J lost 2 bases; unmatched junction nucleotides: 5. This chain's CDR3 is CASSAYGTAGNTIYF. DNA for the CDR3: TGTGCCAGCAGCGCCTACGGGACAGCTGGAAACACCATATATTTT.

This clonotype was detected only a few times. This chain connects TRBV12-3 or TRBV12-4 to TRBJ1-4; the D gene is possibly TRBD1 (5 bases). This CDR3 is built from 15 residues. V shed 7 bases and J shed 8 bases, with 20 bases lying between them. The CDR3 is CASTEGLITGEKLFF. CDR3 in DNA: TGTGCCAGCACCGAGGGACTCATAACGGGGGAAAAACTGTTTTTT.

The chain couples TRBV24-1 to TRBJ2-3; no definite D call. Per germline, CDR1 KGHDR and CDR2 SFDVKD. This CDR3 region has 12 residues. The ends were cut back, 9 bases at V and 5 bases at J, with 11 bases in the middle. The CDR3 here is CATFPDQDTQYF. DNA for the CDR3: TGTGCCACCTTCCCGGATCAAGATACGCAGTATTTT.

At least ten counts were recorded for this clonotype. The chain carries TRBV29-1 and TRBJ1-2; D unresolved. The V gene lost 1 base and the J gene lost 2 bases, with 14 bases spanning the gap. This CDR3 has 15 residues. The germline gives CDR1 SQVTM, CDR2 ANQGSEA. The CDR3 here is CSVEGGSGTNYGYTF. The CDR3 bases are TGCAGCGTTGAAGGCGGCTCGGGCACCAACTATGGCTACACCTTC.

This clonotype was counted between two and nine times. The rearrangement joins TRBV19 to TRBJ1-5, with 8 bases fitting TRBD1. Germline CDR1 is LNHDA and CDR2 is SQIVND (reference sequence). V was pared by 8 bases and J by 6 bases, with 12 bases of the junction left unmatched. CDR3 length equals 15 residues. The CDR3 sequence: CASAFLSGGSQPQHF. The CDR3 region has the DNA TGTGCCAGTGCGTTCCTATCAGGGGGCTCTCAGCCCCAGCATTTT.

This clonotype was detected ten times or more. This chain joins TRBV7-8 and TRBJ1-1; no clear D. The CDR3 covers 13 residues. The V end was cut by 2 bases, the J end by 6 bases, with 10 bases between. Germline CDR1 is SGHVS and CDR2 is FQNEAQ. The CDR3 sequence: CASSLWTGAEAFF. The CDR3, as DNA: TGTGCCAGCAGCTTATGGACGGGCGCTGAAGCTTTCTTT.

The table lists this clonotype with a few counts. The V and J genes are TRBV7-9 and TRBJ2-5; perhaps D is TRBD1 or TRBD2 (5 bases each). This CDR3 spans 14 amino acids. V dropped 1 base and J dropped 3 bases, with 9 bases sitting between them. Germline V gene lookup returns CDR1 SEHNR and CDR2 FQNEAQ (reference sequence). DNA of the CDR3: TGTGCCAGCAGCTTAGTAGAGGGGAAAGAGACCCAGTACTTC. Residues: CASSLVEGKETQYF. The full variable domain, rest sourced from reference TRBV7-9 and TRBJ2-5, is DTGVSQNPRHKITKRGQNVTFRCDPISEHNRLYWYRQTLGQGPEFLTYFQNEAQLEKSRLLSDRFSAERPKGSFSTLEIQRTEQGDSAMYLCASSLVEGKETQYFGPGTRLLVL.

This clonotype was detected ten times or more. The chain employs TRBV19 and TRBJ1-6; 7 positions match TRBD1. The CDR3 spans 16 residues. The junction had 10 bases not matched to a gene; V was cut back by 4 bases and J by 7 bases. The germline gives CDR1 LNHDA, CDR2 SQIVND (reference sequence). CDR3 protein: CASSTTLGTANSPLHF. In nucleotides, the CDR3 is TGTGCCAGTAGTACCACCCTTGGGACAGCGAATTCACCCCTCCACTTT.

This clonotype showed up just a few times. The J gene is TRBJ1-4, the V gene TRBV4-2; no firm D call. Germline-derived CDR1 and CDR2 are LGHNA and YNFKEQ. V was clipped by 0 bases and J by 8 bases, with 7 bases between them. This CDR3 region has 13 residues. The CDR3 coding sequence is TGTGCCAGCAGCCAAGATGCAGGAGAAAAACTGTTTTTT. Its translation: CASSQDAGEKLFF.

A single count supports this clonotype. The V call is TRBV25-1, the J call TRBJ1-5; D gene unclear. Looked up from germline, CDR1 is MGHDK and CDR2 is SYGVNS. The CDR3 contains 14 residues. The CDR3 here is CDRPVSGSNQPQHF. In nucleotides, the CDR3 is TGTGACAGACCGGTGTCCGGGAGCAATCAGCCCCAGCATTTT.

This clonotype was observed a few times. The chain carries TRBV13 and TRBJ1-4; 7 bases are shared with TRBD1. This CDR3 contains 16 residues. The trim removed 7 bases at V and 1 base at J, leaving 9 bases unmatched. Germline V lookup: CDR1 PRHDT, CDR2 FYEKMQ (reference sequence). CDR3 coding DNA: TGTGCCAGCACCCTCACAGGGGTGGGAACTAATGAAAAACTGTTTTTT. The encoded protein is CASTLTGVGTNEKLFF. The variable domain in full, with the rest retrieved from reference TRBV13 and TRBJ1-4, is AAGVIQSPRHLIKEKRETATLKCYPIPRHDTVYWYQQGPGQDPQFLISFYEKMQSDKGSIPDRFSAQQFSDYHSELNMSSLELGDSALYFCASTLTGVGTNEKLFFGSGTQLSVL.

The table lists this clonotype with a few counts. The V gene is TRBV20-1, the J gene TRBJ2-7; TRBD1 might be the D (6 bases). The CDR3 is 13 residues long. Germline loops: CDR1 DFQATT, CDR2 SNEGSKA (reference sequence). V was cut by 4 bases and J by 0 bases, with 10 bases left in between. The CDR3, as DNA: TGCAGTGCTACAAGGGGGACCTCCTACGAGCAGTACTTC. It yields the protein CSATRGTSYEQYF.

Details on this clonotype: A much larger clone differs by one base, so this may be a read error. The CDR3 end shows no conserved phenylalanine or tryptophan, and so a read error is likely. The V call is TRBV7-3, the J call TRBJ1-5, with D maybe TRBD1 (5 bases). The CDR3 is 14 residues long. Germline V gene lookup returns CDR1 SGHTA and CDR2 FQGTGA. The V gene lost 5 bases and the J gene lost 1 base, with 9 bases spanning the gap. The CDR3 nucleotides are TGTGCCAGCAGCCAAACAGGAAGCAATCAGCCCCAGCATCTT. Encoded protein: CASSQTGSNQPQHL.